One sample yielded the 21 T cell receptor beta chains listed below, sequenced in a study of CD8+ T cells in alopecia areata. Stated treatment: oral pan-JAK inhibitor, 5-10 mg twice daily. Sequencing templates came from extracted RNA that was reverse transcribed into cDNA. Libraries were prepared by immunoSEQ multiplex PCR; TCRdb keeps only in-frame clonotypes and omits some of them. The repertoire has about 210,000 clones, roughly three fifths of them found once; the top ten carry roughly 1.2%. This material consisted of CD4+ T cells sorted from blood, taken at week 44, from a patient treated with tofacitinib. Every receptor here comes from a human donor with alopecia areata.

The chain recombines TRBV2 with TRBJ1-1; 7 bases are shared with TRBD1. From germline, CDR1 is SNHLY and CDR2 FYNNEI. This CDR3 is 15 amino acids long. Germline trimming cut 7 bases from V and 0 bases from J; bases unmatched to any gene: 8. The CDR3 DNA follows: TGTGCCAGCACCCTGGACAGGTTGATGAACACTGAAGCTTTCTTT. Residues: CASTLDRLMNTEAFF.

The count of this clone is one. This rearrangement joins TRBV25-1 to TRBJ2-1; 7 bases align to TRBD1. The CDR3 has 13 amino acids. V lost 6 bases to trimming and J lost 6 bases; unmatched junction nucleotides: 5. Germline values: CDR1 MGHDK, CDR2 SYGVNS. CDR3 sequence: CASRDRVGNEQFF. DNA for the CDR3: TGTGCCAGCAGAGACAGGGTTGGCAATGAGCAGTTCTTC.

The chain links TRBV5-1 to TRBJ2-7; 10 bases are a match to TRBD1. The CDR3 loop spans 16 amino acids. V lost 0 bases and J lost 2; bases outside the gene matches: 5. CDR1 SGHRS and CDR2 YFSETQ come from the germline V gene. The CDR3 region has the DNA TGCGCCAGCAGCTTGGGACAGGGGGCCACCACCTACGAGCAGTACTTC. Translation gives CASSLGQGATTYEQYF.

The V and J genes are TRBV6-1 and TRBJ2-7, with TRBD1 as a possible D gene (5 bases). This CDR3 is 14 amino acids long. CDR1 is MNHNS and CDR2 is SASEGT in the germline V gene. V lost 4 bases and J lost 5, with 15 bases in between. The CDR3, as DNA: TGTGCCAGCAGTGGTGACCGAACAGGTAACGAGCAGTACTTC. The encoded protein is CASSGDRTGNEQYF.

The chain has TRBV29-1 and TRBJ1-1, with D hard to call. Germline CDR1 reads SQVTM; CDR2 reads ANQGSEA. V lost 7 bases and J lost 1, with 7 bases in between. The CDR3 covers 11 residues. Here the CDR3 DNA reads TGCAGCGGGCGGGGGAACACTGAAGCTTTCTTT. It yields the protein CSGRGNTEAFF.

This chain joins TRBV7-2 and TRBJ2-5, with D perhaps given as TRBD1 or TRBD2 (5 bases each). From germline, CDR1 is SGHTA and CDR2 FQGNSA. The V and J ends lost 9 bases and 5 bases respectively, with 13 bases between them. This CDR3 has 12 residues. DNA for the CDR3: TGTGCCAGTGCGCGAGGGGACGAGACCCAGTACTTC. Its protein product is CASARGDETQYF. Complete variable domain (other parts from reference TRBV7-2 and TRBJ2-5): GAGVSQSPSNKVTEKGKDVELRCDPISGHTALYWYRQSLGQGLEFLIYFQGNSAPDKSGLPSDRFSAERTGGSVSTLTIQRTQQEDSAVYLCASARGDETQYFGPGTRLLVL.

The rearrangement uses TRBV29-1 and TRBJ1-2; D is perhaps TRBD1 (6 bases). Germline V gene lookup returns CDR1 SQVTM and CDR2 ANQGSEA. V was clipped by 7 bases and J by 6 bases, with 18 bases between them. The CDR3 runs 13 residues. The CDR3 region is CSAERLTGNGYTF. The CDR3 nucleotides read TGCAGCGCGGAAAGACTTACAGGGAATGGCTACACCTTC.

This chain links TRBV29-1 with TRBJ2-1; 9 bases are shared with TRBD1. Germline V gene sequence: CDR1 SQVTM, CDR2 ANQGSEA. CDR3 length: 14 amino acids. After removal of 3 bases from V and 8 bases from J, the junction contained 8 bases not matched to a gene. CDR3 DNA: TGCAGCGTTGACCCCCGGGGACAGGGTTATGAGCAGTTCTTC. Translation gives CSVDPRGQGYEQFF.

This clone was seen a handful of times. CDR3 region: CASSLKGPTTNEKLFF. CDR3 in DNA: TGCGCCAGCAGCTTGAAGGGGCCCACAACTAATGAAAAACTGTTTTTT. The V gene is TRBV5-1, the J gene TRBJ1-4; tentatively, D is TRBD1 (5 bases). Germline lookup yields CDR1 SGHRS and CDR2 YFSETQ. Trimming cost V 1 base and J 0 bases, with 10 bases left between them. The CDR3 is 16 amino acids.

The chain is built from TRBV5-4 and TRBJ2-4, with 10 positions matching TRBD1. The CDR3 extends over 13 amino acids. V dropped 7 bases and J dropped 5; count of bases not matched to a gene: 3. CDR1 is SGHNT, CDR2 YYREEE, per germline (reference sequence). The DNA for the CDR3 is TGTGCCAGCGGCGGGACAGGGGAAAACATTCAGTACTTC. Its protein is CASGGTGENIQYF.

This clone was seen only once. The V call is TRBV15, the J call TRBJ1-1; D unclear. Germline V gene sequence: CDR1 LNHNV, CDR2 YYDKDF (reference sequence). The CDR3 runs to 14 residues. Trimming cost V 0 bases and J 11 bases, with 16 bases left between them. The CDR3 protein is CATSRDGWGSPAFF. CDR3 bases: TGTGCCACCAGCAGAGATGGTTGGGGATCTCCCGCTTTCTTT.

V usage is TRBV2 and J usage is TRBJ2-5, with D perhaps TRBD2 (5 bases). Germline CDR1 and CDR2: SNHLY and FYNNEI. The CDR3 runs to 13 residues. V was cut by 7 bases and J by 2 bases, with 11 bases left in between. The CDR3 spells CASTAEAQETQYF. DNA for the CDR3: TGTGCCAGCACTGCGGAGGCTCAAGAGACCCAGTACTTC.

The V and J genes are TRBV9 and TRBJ1-2; D remains ambiguous. Trimming cost V 5 bases and J 3 bases, with 8 bases left between them. In germline, CDR1 is SGDLS, CDR2 YYNGEE. The CDR3 totals 12 residues. CDR3 nucleotide sequence: TGTGCCAGCAGTGAACCTGACTATGGCTACACCTTC. It encodes CASSEPDYGYTF.

The chain carries TRBV6-4 and TRBJ2-6; D unresolved. CDR3 length: 13 amino acids. Germline values: CDR1 MRHNA, CDR2 SNTAGT. V lost 2 bases and J 12 bases, leaving 11 bases between the germline ends. The CDR3 loop is CASSDKPLGVLTF. The CDR3 coding sequence is TGTGCCAGCAGTGACAAGCCACTGGGCGTCCTGACTTTC.

CDR3 amino acids: CASSLGTAPNTEAFF. The CDR3 DNA reads TGCGCCAGCAGCTTGGGGACGGCACCGAACACTGAAGCTTTCTTT. This sequence joins TRBV5-1 and TRBJ1-1; no definite D call. The germline CDR1 and CDR2 sequences are SGHRS and YFSETQ. This CDR3 is built from 15 residues. Trimming pared 0 bases from V and 1 base from J, leaving 10 bases between.

The V and J genes are TRBV30 and TRBJ1-2; D unresolved. Looked up from germline, CDR1 is GTSNPN and CDR2 is SVGIG (reference sequence). Between the trimmed V and J ends, which lost 3 bases and 8 bases, there was a span of 10 bases. The CDR3 length is 11 residues. CDR3 bases: TGTGCCTGGAGGACCGCCCGGGGCTACACCTTC. This gives the protein CAWRTARGYTF.

DNA for the CDR3: TGTGCCAGCAGCGCCGGGACAGGGGGATCACCCCTCCACTTT. Its protein is CASSAGTGGSPLHF. The chain employs TRBV5-6 and TRBJ1-6, with TRBD1 matching over 11 bases. V lost 4 bases, J lost 10 bases, and 4 bases stayed unmatched. Germline CDR1 reads SGHDT; CDR2 reads YYEEEE. CDR3 length equals 14 residues.

The V call is TRBV2, the J call TRBJ1-1, with 7 bases fitting TRBD1. From germline, CDR1 is SNHLY and CDR2 FYNNEI. The length of the CDR3 is 13 residues. V lost 7 bases to trimming and J lost 3 bases; unmatched junction nucleotides: 5. The CDR3, as DNA: TGTGCCAGCAAAGGGGGCTGGGACACTGAAGCTTTCTTT. This sequence encodes CASKGGWDTEAFF.

The gene calls are TRBV2 and TRBJ2-1; D is unresolved. The CDR3 is made up of 12 amino acids. Germline CDR1 reads SNHLY; CDR2 reads FYNNEI. Trimming took 2 bases from V and 12 from J, leaving 11 bases between them. Here the CDR3 reads CASSELQIRQFF. CDR3 coding DNA: TGTGCCAGCAGTGAACTACAGATCCGGCAGTTCTTC.

The CDR3 loop is CAWSVRRGLGSGANVLTF. CDR3 coding DNA: TGTGCCTGGAGTGTACGAAGGGGGTTAGGCTCTGGGGCCAACGTCCTGACTTTC. The chain recombines TRBV30 with TRBJ2-6; possibly TRBD1 for D (6 bases). The CDR3 spans 18 residues. Germline assignment: CDR1 GTSNPN and CDR2 SVGIG (reference sequence). The V end lost 0 bases, the J end lost 0 bases, and 15 bases lay between the germline ends.

This clone was counted a few times. This chain joins TRBV27 and TRBJ2-7, with 8 bases identical to TRBD1. The junction had 10 bases not matched to a gene; V was cut back by 4 bases and J by 5 bases. Germline-derived CDR1 and CDR2 are MNHEY and SMNVEV (reference sequence). The CDR3 runs 15 residues. CDR3 DNA: TGTGCCAGCAGTTCGTTAGCCAGGGGGCTAAACGAGCAGTACTTC. It yields the protein CASSSLARGLNEQYF.